These T cell receptor beta chains were read from a single sample in a study of blood T cell repertoires in COVID-19. The method was immunoSEQ multiplex PCR; TCRdb's version includes in-frame clones alone and lacks a portion of them. This table holds about 160,000 clones, 70% to 90% found once. The source material was peripheral blood. The receptors stem from a woman aged 60-75 years with COVID-19, enrolled during active disease. The CDR3 runs from the conserved cysteine through the conserved F or W. D genes are given only for firm matches. Clone size is shown for a subset of rows, as once, few, many or a class of expanded clone.

clone size: -; D gene: TRBD1; V gene: TRBV9; J gene: TRBJ2-5; CDR3 DNA: TGTGCCAGCAGCCCCCCGGGACAGATAGCTCAAGAGACCCAGTACTTC; CDR3 protein: CASSPPGQIAQETQYF
clone size: -; D gene: -; V gene: TRBV5-1; J gene: TRBJ2-1; CDR3 DNA: TGCGCCAGCAGCTTGGGGGGCCGCCTTCCCCACAATGAGCAGTTCTTC; CDR3 protein: CASSLGGRLPHNEQFF
clone size: -; D gene: -; V gene: TRBV5-1; J gene: TRBJ1-1; CDR3 DNA: TGCGCCAGCAGCTTGGCGGGACTTGAATTCATGAACACTGAAGCTTTCTTT; CDR3 protein: CASSLAGLEFMNTEAFF
clone size: -; D gene: -; V gene: TRBV5-1; J gene: TRBJ1-3; CDR3 DNA: TGCGCCAGCAGCTCGACAGCCCTGACGGGAAACACCATATATTTT; CDR3 protein: CASSSTALTGNTIYF
clone size: -; D gene: TRBD2; V gene: TRBV9; J gene: TRBJ2-1; CDR3 DNA: TGTGCCAGCAGCGGGACTAGCGGGGGGGTTAACAATGAGCAGTTCTTC; CDR3 protein: CASSGTSGGVNNEQFF
clone size: once; D gene: -; V gene: TRBV28; J gene: TRBJ2-7; CDR3 DNA: TGTGCCACTCGGGGTCTACCCTACGAGCAGTACTTC; CDR3 protein: CATRGLPYEQYF
clone size: -; D gene: -; V gene: TRBV9; J gene: TRBJ1-3; CDR3 DNA: TGTGCCAGCAGCGGGACACTCTCTGGAAACACCATATATTTT; CDR3 protein: CASSGTLSGNTIYF
clone size: -; D gene: TRBD2; V gene: TRBV7-2; J gene: TRBJ2-5; CDR3 DNA: TGTGCCAGCAGCTTAGCGGTGGGCGGGGGGGCCTCAGAGACCCAGTACTTC; CDR3 protein: CASSLAVGGGASETQYF
clone size: once; D gene: -; V gene: TRBV2; J gene: TRBJ2-1; CDR3 DNA: TGTGCCAGCAGCGTGGACAGCCACGACAATGAGCAGTTCTTC; CDR3 protein: CASSVDSHDNEQFF
clone size: -; D gene: -; V gene: TRBV5-1; J gene: TRBJ1-2; CDR3 DNA: TGCGCCAGCACCTTGGACAGCTTCGGCTACACCTTC; CDR3 protein: CASTLDSFGYTF
clone size: few; D gene: TRBD1; V gene: TRBV5-1; J gene: TRBJ1-1; CDR3 DNA: TGCGCCAGCAGCAGGGGACAGGCGACTCCCGAAGCTTTCTTT; CDR3 protein: CASSRGQATPEAFF
clone size: -; D gene: TRBD1; V gene: TRBV2; J gene: TRBJ1-6; CDR3 DNA: TGTGCCAGCTCCGGGACAGGCATTAATTCACCCCTCCACTTT; CDR3 protein: CASSGTGINSPLHF
clone size: -; D gene: -; V gene: TRBV4-1; J gene: TRBJ1-4; CDR3 DNA: TGCGCCAGCAGCCAAGACAGGGAGGATTGG; CDR3 protein: CASSQDREDW
clone size: -; D gene: -; V gene: TRBV2; J gene: TRBJ1-1; CDR3 DNA: TGTGCCAGCAGCCCTAGAGGAACTGAAGCTTTCTTT; CDR3 protein: CASSPRGTEAFF
clone size: -; D gene: TRBD1; V gene: TRBV13; J gene: TRBJ1-4; CDR3 DNA: TGTGCCAGCAGCGCCCGACAGGGTTGGGCTGAAAAACTGTTTTTT; CDR3 protein: CASSARQGWAEKLFF
clone size: -; D gene: TRBD2; V gene: TRBV6-5; J gene: TRBJ2-1; CDR3 DNA: TGTGCCAGCAGTACCTCGAGCGGGGGGGCAGGAGAGCAGTTCTTC; CDR3 protein: CASSTSSGGAGEQFF
clone size: -; D gene: TRBD1; V gene: TRBV7-9; J gene: TRBJ2-7; CDR3 DNA: TGTGCCAGCAGCGCATCGACAGGGGACTACGAGCAGTACTTC; CDR3 protein: CASSASTGDYEQYF
clone size: -; D gene: TRBD1; V gene: TRBV7-6; J gene: TRBJ1-3; CDR3 DNA: TGTGCCAGCAGCTTAGTGGGACAGGGAAGCTCTGGAAACACCATATATTTT; CDR3 protein: CASSLVGQGSSGNTIYF
clone size: -; D gene: -; V gene: TRBV28; J gene: TRBJ2-6; CDR3 DNA: TGTGCCAGCAGACCCCCCAGGACTGGGGCCAACGTCCTGACTTTC; CDR3 protein: CASRPPRTGANVLTF
clone size: few; D gene: -; V gene: TRBV12-3/TRBV12-4; J gene: TRBJ2-1; CDR3 DNA: TGTGCCAGCAGCTGCAATGAGCAGTTCTTC; CDR3 protein: CASSCNEQFF
clone size: -; D gene: TRBD2; V gene: TRBV9; J gene: TRBJ2-5; CDR3 DNA: TGTGCCAGCAGCGTAGGAGATGGAGCGGGAGCTGGCGGAGAGACCCAGTACTTC; CDR3 protein: CASSVGDGAGAGGETQYF
clone size: -; D gene: -; V gene: TRBV5-4; J gene: TRBJ1-2; CDR3 DNA: TGTGCCAGCAGCTTGTACGGCAGGGGCTATGGCTACACCTTC; CDR3 protein: CASSLYGRGYGYTF
clone size: once; D gene: -; V gene: TRBV2; J gene: TRBJ1-1; CDR3 DNA: TGTGCCAGTTCGCTTTCCCGGTGGAACACTGAAGCTTTCTTT; CDR3 protein: CASSLSRWNTEAFF
clone size: -; D gene: -; V gene: TRBV18; J gene: TRBJ1-5; CDR3 DNA: TGTGCCAGCTCGAGCGGTAGCAATCAGCCCCAGCATTTT; CDR3 protein: CASSSGSNQPQHF
clone size: -; D gene: -; V gene: TRBV19; J gene: TRBJ1-6; CDR3 DNA: TGTGCCAGTAGTATATACAGGGCCCCGCTTAATTCACCCCTCCACTTT; CDR3 protein: CASSIYRAPLNSPLHF
clone size: -; D gene: -; V gene: TRBV7-3; J gene: TRBJ2-7; CDR3 DNA: TGTGCCAGCAGTGAAAACCACGGGACCTACGAGCAGTACTTC; CDR3 protein: CASSENHGTYEQYF
clone size: -; D gene: -; V gene: TRBV11-3; J gene: TRBJ2-3; CDR3 DNA: TGTGCCAGCAGCTTAGCGGGGGGCTTCGGCACAGATACGCAGTATTTT; CDR3 protein: CASSLAGGFGTDTQYF